These T cell receptor beta chains were read from a single sample in a study of blood T cell repertoires in COVID-19. Data came from immunoSEQ multiplex PCR; TCRdb stores just in-frame clones and leaves some out. The sample includes about 230,000 clones, around 83% of them seen just once. Source material: peripheral blood. The receptor source for this set is a man aged 40-55 years with acute or convalescent COVID-19. The CDR3 runs from the conserved cysteine through the conserved F or W. A D gene is named only where the DNA matches it firmly. For some rows the clone size is stated as once, few or many, or as a class when expanded; others skip it.

-	TRBJ1-3	16	-	TRBV18	TGTGCCAGCTCACCACCGAAGCTTATCTCTGGAAACACCATATATTTT	CASSPPKLISGNTIYF
-	TRBJ1-1	14	-	TRBV7-8	TGTGCCAGCAGCTCGCACAGGTGGGACACTGAAGCTTTCTTT	CASSSHRWDTEAFF
-	TRBJ1-1	15	TRBD1	TRBV6-2/TRBV6-3	TGTGCCAGCAGCTCACCGGGACAGGTCTCTTTCGCGGCTTTCTTT	CASSSPGQVSFAAFF
-	TRBJ1-2	15	TRBD1	TRBV5-4	TGTGCCAGCAGCTCGGACCGACAGGGACCCTATGGCTACACCTTC	CASSSDRQGPYGYTF
-	TRBJ2-3	15	TRBD2	TRBV7-7	TGTGCTAGCAGCCCTACGCGGGGGAGCACAGATACGCAGTATTTT	CASSPTRGSTDTQYF
-	TRBJ2-2	15	TRBD2	TRBV10-3	TGTGCCGCGAAGAGCGGGGGGTTGAACACCGGGGAGCTGTTTTTT	CAAKSGGLNTGELFF
-	TRBJ2-7	12	-	TRBV3-1/TRBV3-2	TGTGCCAGCAGCCAAAATCCTAACGAGCAGTACTTC	CASSQNPNEQYF
few	TRBJ2-1	13	-	TRBV6-4	TGTGCCAGCAGTGACGGGACTTACAATGAGCAGTTCTTC	CASSDGTYNEQFF
-	TRBJ2-1	16	-	TRBV6-1	TGTGCCAGCAGTGAAGCAGGCTGGAGCTCCTACAATGAGCAGTTCTTC	CASSEAGWSSYNEQFF
-	TRBJ2-2	16	TRBD1	TRBV5-5	TGTGCCAGCAGCTTGGGGACAGGGGCATCAGGCGGGGAGCTGTTTTTT	CASSLGTGASGGELFF
-	TRBJ2-5	13	-	TRBV7-3	TGTGCCAGCAGCTTAGCGGCTTGGGAGACCCAGTACTTC	CASSLAAWETQYF
-	TRBJ1-1	18	-	TRBV5-1	TGCGCCAGCAGCTCCCAACCCTCAGGAGTGGGGCTGGGCACTGAAGCTTTCTTT	CASSSQPSGVGLGTEAFF
-	TRBJ2-5	13	-	TRBV10-3	TGTGCCATCAGTGATAGTGCCCAAGAGACCCAGTACTTC	CAISDSAQETQYF
once	TRBJ1-2	16	-	TRBV5-6	TGTGCCAGCAGCTTGTTCTCAGGGACTCCGAACTATGGCTACACCTTC	CASSLFSGTPNYGYTF
-	TRBJ2-2	18	TRBD2	TRBV6-1	TGTGCCAGCAGTGAGGGACTAGCGGGGGGGCCGGGCACCGGGGAGCTGTTTTTT	CASSEGLAGGPGTGELFF
-	TRBJ1-2	14	-	TRBV3-1/TRBV3-2	TGTGCCAGCAGCCAAGCAGGGTCTAACTATGGCTACACCTTC	CASSQAGSNYGYTF
few	TRBJ2-2	13	-	TRBV7-3	TGTGCCAGCAGCTCTCCGAACACCGGGGAGCTGTTTTTT	CASSSPNTGELFF
few	TRBJ2-7	15	-	TRBV5-1	TGCGCCAGCAGCTTGGAAGGGGTCATGTCCCACGAGCAGTACTTC	CASSLEGVMSHEQYF
-	TRBJ2-3	19	TRBD2	TRBV27	TGTGCCAGCAGTCCCTTCTTTCCTCGACTAGCGGGGTCCACAGATACGCAGTATTTT	CASSPFFPRLAGSTDTQYF
-	TRBJ2-7	14	-	TRBV27	TGTGCCAGCAGTTACGGTGGGCGATCCGACGAGCAGTACTTC	CASSYGGRSDEQYF
once	TRBJ1-2	14	TRBD1	TRBV5-6	TGTGCCAGCAGCTCACAGGGGGGCTTCTATGGCTACACCTTC	CASSSQGGFYGYTF
-	TRBJ1-2	13	TRBD1	TRBV4-1	TGCGCCAGCAGCCTGACAGGGGACTATGGCTACACCTTC	CASSLTGDYGYTF
once	TRBJ1-4	15	-	TRBV3-1/TRBV3-2	TGTGCCAGCAGCTTCCGGACAGCAACTAATGAAAAACTGTTTTTT	CASSFRTATNEKLFF